Listed below are T cell receptor beta chains from one sample, sequenced in a study of cytomegalovirus exposure and HLA in healthy donors. Only in-frame clones appear in the TCRdb table, and some are missing; sequencing was by immunoSEQ multiplex PCR. The table includes about 120,000 clones, 79% detected once. Sequencing was carried out using PBMCs. These receptors originate from a man aged 25 to 40 in good health and CMV-seropositive. CDR3s include the opening cysteine and the closing phenylalanine or tryptophan. A D gene is named only where the DNA matches it firmly. Clone size is given for some rows only: seen once, a few or many times, or a class if the clone is expanded.

D gene,clone size,V gene,J gene,CDR3 protein,CDR3 DNA
-,-,TRBV18,TRBJ1-1,CASSPPAGRPEAFF,TGTGCCAGCTCACCACCGGCAGGGCGCCCTGAAGCTTTCTTT
TRBD2,-,TRBV15,TRBJ2-3,CATSRAAGGADTQYF,TGTGCCACCAGCAGGGCGGCGGGAGGTGCAGATACGCAGTATTTT
TRBD2,-,TRBV6-4,TRBJ2-3,CASSASGGATDTQYF,TGTGCCAGCAGTGCTAGCGGGGGGGCCACAGATACGCAGTATTTT
TRBD1,-,TRBV29-1,TRBJ2-3,CSVEGPQGAGTDTQYF,TGCAGCGTTGAAGGGCCACAGGGGGCTGGCACAGATACGCAGTATTTT
TRBD2,-,TRBV14,TRBJ2-5,CASSLLRGVGRGETQYF,TGTGCCAGCAGCCTCCTACGCGGGGTCGGGAGGGGAGAGACCCAGTACTTC
-,few,TRBV9,TRBJ2-6,CASSPTGSGANVLTF,TGTGCCAGCAGCCCGACAGGCTCTGGGGCCAACGTCCTGACTTTC
-,-,TRBV19,TRBJ1-6,CASSIGFGGTQSLHF,TGTGCCAGTAGTATAGGATTTGGCGGTACTCAATCCCTCCACTTT
TRBD2,few,TRBV28,TRBJ2-3,CASRLAGGGDTQYF,TGTGCCAGCAGACTAGCGGGGGGCGGAGATACGCAGTATTTT
TRBD2,few,TRBV18,TRBJ2-5,CASSRRGSGTSEETQYF,TGTGCCAGCTCGCGCCGGGGCTCCGGGACTAGCGAAGAGACCCAGTACTTC
-,-,TRBV28,TRBJ1-2,CASSLLRDYGYTF,TGTGCCAGCAGCCTACTCAGGGATTATGGCTACACCTTC
-,once,TRBV6-5,TRBJ2-7,CASSYLAERGSYEQYF,TGTGCCAGCAGTTACCTGGCCGAAAGGGGTTCCTACGAGCAGTACTTC
TRBD1,-,TRBV5-1,TRBJ2-7,CASSQATGGSYEQYF,TGCGCCAGCAGCCAAGCGACAGGGGGCTCATACGAGCAGTACTTC
-,-,TRBV11-1,TRBJ2-7,CASSFGGSEQYF,TGTGCCAGCAGCTTCGGAGGGTCCGAGCAGTACTTC
TRBD1,-,TRBV7-8,TRBJ2-2,CASSDGTGWNTGELFF,TGTGCCAGCAGCGACGGGACAGGGTGGAACACCGGGGAGCTGTTTTTT
-,-,TRBV11-3,TRBJ1-2,CASSSLGNRETNYGYTF,TGTGCCAGCAGCTCCCTGGGGAACCGGGAGACCAACTATGGCTACACCTTC
-,few,TRBV6-6,TRBJ1-2,CASLLNSNYGYTF,TGTGCCAGCCTCCTGAACAGCAACTATGGCTACACCTTC
TRBD2,-,TRBV28,TRBJ2-3,CASRLAGRLTQYF,TGTGCCAGCAGACTAGCGGGCCGTCTGACGCAGTATTTT
-,-,TRBV29-1,TRBJ2-1,CSAATANEQFF,TGCAGCGCCGCGACAGCCAATGAGCAGTTCTTC
TRBD2,-,TRBV30,TRBJ2-1,CAWALAGGPFEQFF,TGTGCCTGGGCACTAGCGGGGGGGCCATTTGAGCAGTTCTTC
TRBD1,-,TRBV6-5,TRBJ1-2,CASSYVQGALGDGYTF,TGTGCCAGCAGTTACGTACAGGGGGCGTTAGGGGATGGCTACACCTTC
-,-,TRBV28,TRBJ1-2,CASRWGANYGYTF,TGTGCCAGCAGATGGGGGGCTAACTATGGCTACACCTTC
-,-,TRBV11-2,TRBJ1-6,CASSLAGSNSPLHF,TGTGCCAGCAGCTTGGCGGGGTCCAATTCACCCCTCCACTTT
TRBD1,once,TRBV13,TRBJ1-2,CASSHDPGTGGDGYTF,TGTGCCAGCAGTCATGATCCCGGGACAGGGGGCGATGGCTACACCTTC
-,-,TRBV6-1,TRBJ2-1,CASFLWGFVNGEQFF,TGTGCCAGCTTCCTGTGGGGCTTTGTGAACGGTGAGCAGTTCTTC
-,-,TRBV6-5,TRBJ2-3,CASSYRQGTDTQYF,TGTGCCAGCAGTTATCGGCAGGGGACAGATACGCAGTATTTT
-,-,TRBV30,TRBJ2-3,CAWEGGSSTDTQYF,TGTGCCTGGGAAGGAGGTTCTAGCACAGATACGCAGTATTTT
TRBD2,-,TRBV18,TRBJ2-1,CASSLAGGPYNEQFF,TGTGCCAGCTCGCTAGCGGGGGGGCCTTATAATGAGCAGTTCTTC
TRBD1,-,TRBV7-9,TRBJ1-2,CASSLSLDRGGNGYTF,TGTGCCAGCAGCTTAAGTTTAGACAGGGGAGGGAATGGCTACACCTTC
-,once,TRBV11-3,TRBJ1-4,CASSLRQFNEKLFF,TGTGCCAGCAGCTTAAGACAGTTTAATGAAAAACTGTTTTTT
-,-,TRBV2,TRBJ2-4,CASKVENSQYF,TGTGCCAGCAAGGTAGAAAACAGTCAGTACTTC
-,-,TRBV28,TRBJ2-2,CASSSAGQLNTGELFF,TGTGCCAGCAGTTCGGCCGGACAGCTAAACACCGGGGAGCTGTTTTTT
TRBD1,-,TRBV28,TRBJ1-3,CASSLPGGAGNTIYF,TGTGCCAGCAGTCTCCCAGGGGGTGCTGGAAACACCATATATTTT
-,-,TRBV5-1,TRBJ1-2,CASSLDRIISF,TGCGCCAGCAGCTTGGACAGGATTATCTCCTTC
TRBD2,-,TRBV19,TRBJ2-3,CASSIPPGLEFTDTQYF,TGTGCCAGTAGTATCCCACCGGGACTAGAGTTCACAGATACGCAGTATTTT
TRBD1,-,TRBV7-2,TRBJ1-5,CASSLGSTGTYNQPQHF,TGTGCCAGCAGCTTAGGATCGACAGGGACCTACAATCAGCCCCAGCATTTT
TRBD2,-,TRBV5-4,TRBJ2-1,CASEGLGYNEQFF,TGTGCCAGCGAGGGACTAGGGTACAATGAGCAGTTCTTC
-,once,TRBV2,TRBJ1-5,CASSDQGMGQPQHF,TGTGCCAGCAGTGATCAGGGGATGGGTCAGCCCCAGCATTTT
TRBD2,-,TRBV5-1,TRBJ2-7,CASSLGGGEESYEQYF,TGCGCCAGCAGCTTGGGGGGGGGAGAAGAGTCCTACGAGCAGTACTTC
-,-,TRBV9,TRBJ2-7,CASSVSPGPSYEQYF,TGTGCCAGCAGCGTATCCCCAGGGCCCTCCTACGAGCAGTACTTC
-,few,TRBV25-1,TRBJ2-7,CASRDSYEQYF,TGTGCCAGCAGAGACAGCTACGAGCAGTACTTC
-,few,TRBV7-3,TRBJ1-5,CASSFGTLRRYQPQHF,TGTGCCAGCAGCTTCGGGACACTTAGGCGGTATCAGCCCCAGCATTTT
TRBD1,few,TRBV5-6,TRBJ2-7,CASSFGTGATKQYF,TGTGCCAGCAGCTTCGGGACAGGGGCTACAAAGCAGTACTTC
TRBD1,few,TRBV5-4,TRBJ2-2,CASSLDRGSGELFF,TGTGCCAGCAGCTTGGACAGGGGTTCGGGGGAGCTGTTTTTT
-,-,TRBV9,TRBJ2-3,CASSTRQGHRSTDTQYF,TGTGCCAGCAGCACCAGGCAGGGACATCGGAGCACAGATACGCAGTATTTT
TRBD1,-,TRBV28,TRBJ1-1,CASTIWGQGTWYTEAFF,TGTGCCAGCACCATCTGGGGACAGGGGACTTGGTACACTGAAGCTTTCTTT
TRBD1,once,TRBV19,TRBJ1-2,CASSKTLDRAGYTF,TGTGCCAGTAGTAAAACCCTGGACAGGGCCGGCTACACCTTC